One and the same sample provided the 20 T cell receptor beta chains below, sequenced in a study of cytomegalovirus exposure and HLA in healthy donors. Primers included in the PCR were 60 Vbeta and 13 Jbeta primers. The protocol was immunoSEQ multiplex PCR, while the TCRdb copy is restricted to in-frame clones and leaves out a portion. The table includes approximately 100,000 clones, approximately 81% detected once. What was sequenced was PBMCs. The receptors here all came from a man aged 35 to 55 in good health and CMV-seropositive.

This CDR3 is CASSTGLAGPTDTQYF. The CDR3 bases are TGTGCCAGCAGCACAGGACTAGCGGGGCCCACAGATACGCAGTATTTT. V gene TRBV5-4 combines with J gene TRBJ2-3; TRBD2 matches at 12 bases. V lost 4 bases and J lost 2; bases outside the gene matches: 5. The CDR3 is 16 amino acids. Germline V gives CDR1 SGHNT, CDR2 YYREEE (reference sequence).

The chain is built from TRBV5-6 and TRBJ2-7, with D possibly matching TRBD2 (7 bases). CDR1 is SGHDT and CDR2 is YYEEEE in the germline V gene. The V and J ends lost 4 bases and 3 bases respectively, with 17 bases between them. The CDR3 totals 15 residues. CDR3 region: CASSRTGGGLYEQYF. The CDR3 DNA is TGTGCCAGCAGCCGGACTGGGGGGGGCCTCTACGAGCAGTACTTC.

The genes are TRBV9 and TRBJ2-5; D possibly corresponds to TRBD2 (5 bases). V lost 0 bases and J 2 bases, leaving 14 bases between the germline ends. The CDR3 length is 16 residues. CDR1 and CDR2 from the germline V gene are SGDLS and YYNGEE. The CDR3 spells CASSVAASPSQETQYF. CDR3 nucleotide sequence: TGTGCCAGCAGCGTAGCGGCTAGCCCTTCTCAAGAGACCCAGTACTTC.

This clone was seen only once. This chain connects TRBV7-8 to TRBJ1-4; TRBD1 agrees at 10 bases. Unmatched junction bases numbered 3, after V lost 5 bases and J lost 6 bases. The CDR3 runs 14 residues. The germline V gene has CDR1 SGHVS and CDR2 FQNEAQ. The CDR3 region is CASSIGTGDEKLFF. CDR3 DNA: TGTGCCAGCAGCATCGGGACAGGGGATGAAAAACTGTTTTTT.

The gene calls are TRBV5-8 and TRBJ1-2, with a tentative D call TRBD1 (6 bases). Germline V lookup: CDR1 SGHTS, CDR2 YDEGEE. V was shortened by 4 bases and J by 4 bases, with 17 bases between the two germline ends. This CDR3 comprises 15 residues. In DNA form, the CDR3 reads TGTGCCAGCAGCCGAACAGGGATTCACCTCTATGGCTACACCTTC. Translation: CASSRTGIHLYGYTF.

J is TRBJ1-1 and V is TRBV29-1; D ambiguous. Germline CDR1 and CDR2: SQVTM and ANQGSEA. The CDR3 totals 13 residues. The V end was cut by 3 bases, the J end by 12 bases, with 20 bases between. In nucleotides, the CDR3 is TGCAGCGTTGACGAGGGCGCGAGTTTAGGAACTTTCTTT. It codes for CSVDEGASLGTFF.

The CDR3 DNA sequence: TGTGCCAGCAGCCAGCGGGAGTCAGAGACCCAGTACTTC. Translating it yields CASSQRESETQYF. The gene calls are TRBV4-2 and TRBJ2-5; 7 bases align to TRBD2. The CDR3 extends over 13 amino acids. CDR1 is LGHNA, CDR2 YNFKEQ, per germline. Germline trimming cut 3 bases from V and 4 bases from J; bases unmatched to any gene: 2.

This chain connects TRBV7-9 to TRBJ2-6; D is possibly TRBD1 (6 bases). Trimming took 5 bases from V and 2 from J, leaving 13 bases between them. The CDR3 contains 16 residues. Germline CDR1 SEHNR, CDR2 FQNEAQ (reference sequence). CDR3 sequence (DNA): TGTGCCAGCAGCCCGTCAGGGACAACTGGGGCCAACGTCCTGACTTTC. This translates into CASSPSGTTGANVLTF.

The genes are TRBV6-1 and TRBJ1-1, with a possible D match to TRBD1 (6 bases). Germline V lookup: CDR1 MNHNS, CDR2 SASEGT. This CDR3 region has 15 residues. Trimming shortened V by 2 bases and J by 1 base, and 11 bases separated the two germline ends. The CDR3 nucleotides read TGTGCCAGCAGTGAATGGGGGGGCGGGAACACTGAAGCTTTCTTT. Translating gives CASSEWGGGNTEAFF.

The chain joins TRBV5-5 to TRBJ2-7, with 7 bases lining up with TRBD1. The CDR3 is made up of 14 amino acids. Germline V gives CDR1 SGHKS, CDR2 YYEKEE (reference sequence). Unmatched junction bases numbered 6, after V lost 1 base and J lost 5 bases. The CDR3 loop reads CASSLTGVSDEQYF. The CDR3 DNA is TGTGCCAGCAGCTTGACAGGGGTAAGCGACGAGCAGTACTTC.

In its sample, this clone was seen a few times. V and J are TRBV2 and TRBJ1-1; D is perhaps TRBD1 (5 bases). V lost 4 bases and J lost 7, with 16 bases in between. CDR3 length: 14 amino acids. Germline CDR1 SNHLY, CDR2 FYNNEI. The CDR3 is CASSVKGRSGEAFF. The CDR3 nucleotides are TGTGCCAGCAGTGTTAAGGGGCGAAGTGGTGAAGCTTTCTTT.

This clone was observed a few times. The V call is TRBV6-6, the J call TRBJ2-7; maybe TRBD1 (6 bases). V was cut by 5 bases and J by 4 bases, with 12 bases left in between. The CDR3 spans 13 residues. CDR1 and CDR2 (germline): MNHNY, SVGAGI (reference sequence). CDR3 DNA: TGTGCCAGCAGTGGGACAACCAGATACGAGCAGTACTTC. It codes for CASSGTTRYEQYF.

This chain joins TRBV18 and TRBJ2-3, with 8 positions matching TRBD1. With V trimmed by 2 bases and J by 4 bases, 2 bases remained unmatched. Per germline, CDR1 KGHSH and CDR2 LQKENI. The CDR3 covers 14 residues. CDR3 residues: CASSPRDRPDTQYF. The CDR3 nucleotides are TGTGCCAGCTCACCAAGGGACAGGCCAGATACGCAGTATTTT. Looking up the rest from reference TRBV18 and TRBJ2-3 gives the full variable domain: NAGVMQNPRHLVRRRGQEARLRCSPMKGHSHVYWYRQLPEEGLKFMVYLQKENIIDESGMPKERFSAEFPKEGPSILRIQQVVRGDSAAYFCASSPRDRPDTQYFGPGTRLTVL.

With respect to this clone: Other DNA variants within this sample encode the same CDR3. V is TRBV30 and J is TRBJ2-7; 12 positions agree with TRBD2. Germline lookup yields CDR1 GTSNPN and CDR2 SVGIG (reference sequence). The CDR3 is made up of 14 amino acids. After removal of 0 bases from V and 4 bases from J, the junction contained 1 base not matched to a gene. In nucleotides, the CDR3 is TGTGCCTGGAGTGTACTAGCGGGGGGATACGAGCAGTACTTC. As protein: CAWSVLAGGYEQYF.

This chain links TRBV6-1 with TRBJ1-5, with D perhaps matching TRBD1 (5 bases). Germline lookup yields CDR1 MNHNS and CDR2 SASEGT. The CDR3 sequence is 15 residues long. V lost 1 base to trimming and J lost 6 bases, with 13 bases between them. Here the CDR3 reads CASSEGIRTLQPQHF. The DNA of the CDR3 is TGTGCCAGCAGTGAAGGGATAAGGACACTTCAGCCCCAGCATTTT.

The V and J genes are TRBV7-2 and TRBJ2-7, with D possibly being TRBD2 (6 bases). Germline V gene data show CDR1 as SGHTA and CDR2 as FQGNSA. V lost 8 bases and J 2 bases, leaving 13 bases between the germline ends. CDR3 length: 13 residues. This chain's CDR3 is CASQRGATYEQYF. In DNA, the CDR3 is TGTGCCAGCCAACGCGGGGCAACCTACGAGCAGTACTTC. The whole variable domain, filled in from reference TRBV7-2 and TRBJ2-7, reads GAGVSQSPSNKVTEKGKDVELRCDPISGHTALYWYRQSLGQGLEFLIYFQGNSAPDKSGLPSDRFSAERTGGSVSTLTIQRTQQEDSAVYLCASQRGATYEQYFGPGTRLTVT.

V usage is TRBV27 and J usage is TRBJ2-3; 9 bases map to TRBD2. Germline trimming cut 5 bases from V and 6 bases from J; bases unmatched to any gene: 9. The CDR3 totals 15 residues. Germline loops: CDR1 MNHEY, CDR2 SMNVEV (reference sequence). CDR3 protein: CASSPYSGSGDTQYF. The CDR3 DNA sequence: TGTGCCAGCAGTCCCTATAGCGGGAGCGGGGATACGCAGTATTTT.

V and J are TRBV19 and TRBJ1-6; D perhaps matches TRBD1 (6 bases). V lost 5 bases and J 8 bases, leaving 13 bases between the germline ends. CDR1 is LNHDA and CDR2 is SQIVND in the germline V gene (reference sequence). This CDR3 has 14 amino acids. This CDR3 is CASSGTLQHSPLHF. CDR3 bases: TGTGCCAGTAGTGGGACACTCCAACATTCACCCCTCCACTTT.

The genes are TRBV19 and TRBJ2-1, with 9 bases aligning to TRBD2. Germline V gives CDR1 LNHDA, CDR2 SQIVND (reference sequence). V lost 7 bases, J lost 7 bases, and 11 bases stayed unmatched. The CDR3 covers 15 residues. CDR3 region: CASKLGGRARNEQFF. The CDR3 region has the DNA TGTGCCAGTAAATTGGGCGGGAGGGCCCGTAATGAGCAGTTCTTC.

The V call is TRBV6-1, the J call TRBJ1-5; the D gene is possibly TRBD1 (6 bases). The CDR3 has 14 amino acids. V dropped 7 bases and J dropped 4 bases, with 14 bases sitting between them. Germline-derived CDR1 and CDR2 are MNHNS and SASEGT. CDR3 sequence: CASTSNRENQPQHF. DNA of the CDR3: TGTGCCAGCACGAGTAACAGGGAAAATCAGCCCCAGCATTTT.